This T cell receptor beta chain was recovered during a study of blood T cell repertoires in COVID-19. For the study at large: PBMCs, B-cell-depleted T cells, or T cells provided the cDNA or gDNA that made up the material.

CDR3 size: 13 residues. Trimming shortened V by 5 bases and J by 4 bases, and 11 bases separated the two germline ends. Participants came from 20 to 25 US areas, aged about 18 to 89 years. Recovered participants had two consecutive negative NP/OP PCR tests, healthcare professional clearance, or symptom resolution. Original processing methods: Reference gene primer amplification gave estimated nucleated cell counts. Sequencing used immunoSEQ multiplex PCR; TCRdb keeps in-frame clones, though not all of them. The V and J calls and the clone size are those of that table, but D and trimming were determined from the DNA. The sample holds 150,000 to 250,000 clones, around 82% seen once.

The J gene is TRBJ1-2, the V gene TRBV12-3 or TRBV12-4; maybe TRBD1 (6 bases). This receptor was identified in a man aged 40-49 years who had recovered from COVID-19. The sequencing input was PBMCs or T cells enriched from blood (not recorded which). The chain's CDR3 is CASSLQGVYGYTF. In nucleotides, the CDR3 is TGTGCCAGCAGTCTACAGGGCGTCTATGGCTACACCTTC.